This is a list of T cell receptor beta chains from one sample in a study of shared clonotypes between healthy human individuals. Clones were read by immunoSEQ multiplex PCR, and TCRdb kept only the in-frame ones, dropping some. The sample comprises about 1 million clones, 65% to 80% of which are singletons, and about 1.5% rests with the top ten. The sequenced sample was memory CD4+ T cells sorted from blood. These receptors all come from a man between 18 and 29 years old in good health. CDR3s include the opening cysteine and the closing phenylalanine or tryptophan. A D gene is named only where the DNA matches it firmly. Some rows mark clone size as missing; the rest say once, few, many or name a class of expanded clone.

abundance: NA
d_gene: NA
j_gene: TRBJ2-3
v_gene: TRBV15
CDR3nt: TGTGCCACCAGTCCTCAGGCTAGCGTTGGTACAGATACGCAGTATTTT
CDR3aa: CATSPQASVGTDTQYF

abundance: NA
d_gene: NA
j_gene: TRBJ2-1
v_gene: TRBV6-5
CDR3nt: TGTGCCAGCAGTAGGTTGAATGAGCAGTTCTTC
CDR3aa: CASSRLNEQFF

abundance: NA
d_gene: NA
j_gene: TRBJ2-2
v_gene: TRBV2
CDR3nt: TGTGCCAGCAGTGAGAGCGGAATTTACACCGGGGAGCTGTTTTTT
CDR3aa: CASSESGIYTGELFF

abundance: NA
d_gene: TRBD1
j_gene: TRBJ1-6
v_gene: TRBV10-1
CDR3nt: TGCGCCAGCCGAGGGACAGGGGAAAATTCACCCCTCCACTTT
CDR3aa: CASRGTGENSPLHF

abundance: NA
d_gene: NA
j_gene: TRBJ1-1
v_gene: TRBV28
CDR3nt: TGTGCCAGCAGCTCACAGGGCATGAACACTGAAGCTTTCTTT
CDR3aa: CASSSQGMNTEAFF

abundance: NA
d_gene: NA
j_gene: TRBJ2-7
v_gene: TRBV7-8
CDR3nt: TGTGCCAGCAGTTTCCGACTAGAGCTGTACGGGCAGTACTTC
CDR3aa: CASSFRLELYGQYF

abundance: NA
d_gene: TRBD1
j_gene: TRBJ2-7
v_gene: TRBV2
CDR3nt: TGTGCCAGCAGTGAATATTCGGCGGGGACAGGGGCCTACGAGCAGTACTTC
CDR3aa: CASSEYSAGTGAYEQYF

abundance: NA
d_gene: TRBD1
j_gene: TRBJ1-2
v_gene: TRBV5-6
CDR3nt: TGTGCCAGCAGCTTGGAATGGGCAGGGGGCCGGTTTAACTATGGCTACACCTTC
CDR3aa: CASSLEWAGGRFNYGYTF

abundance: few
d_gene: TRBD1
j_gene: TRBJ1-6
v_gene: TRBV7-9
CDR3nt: TGTGCCAGTAGGACAGGAGGGAGATCCAATTCACCCCTCCACTTT
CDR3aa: CASRTGGRSNSPLHF

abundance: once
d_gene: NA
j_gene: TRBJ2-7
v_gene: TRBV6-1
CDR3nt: TGTGCCACCGGGAATAGTGGTGGGTACGAGCAGTACTTC
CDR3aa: CATGNSGGYEQYF

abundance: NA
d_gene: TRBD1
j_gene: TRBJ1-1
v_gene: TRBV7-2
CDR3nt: TGTGCCAGCAGACAGGGGGCTATTGGGAACACTGAAGCTTTCTTT
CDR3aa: CASRQGAIGNTEAFF

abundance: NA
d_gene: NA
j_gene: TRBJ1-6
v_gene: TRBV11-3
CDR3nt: TGTGCCAGCAGCCGGGACCCCAAGGGGGCCCTCCACTTT
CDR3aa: CASSRDPKGALHF

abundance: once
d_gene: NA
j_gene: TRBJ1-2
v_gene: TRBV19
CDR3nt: TGTGCCAGTAACCCTCGTCAGGTTGGGTATGGCTACACCTTC
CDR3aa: CASNPRQVGYGYTF

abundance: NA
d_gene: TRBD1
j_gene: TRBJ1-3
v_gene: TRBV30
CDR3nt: TGTGCCTGGAGCCCAGGGGGCGTTGGAAACACCATATATTTT
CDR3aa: CAWSPGGVGNTIYF

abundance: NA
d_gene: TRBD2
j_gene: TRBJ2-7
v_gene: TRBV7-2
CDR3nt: TGTGCCAGCAGCTGGGGGGGGACTAGCGGGACCTACGAGCAGTACTTC
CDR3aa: CASSWGGTSGTYEQYF

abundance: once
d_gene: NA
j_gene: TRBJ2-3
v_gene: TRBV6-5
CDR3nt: TGTGCCAGCAGCCGCGACAGGGGAGGGACGCAGTATTTT
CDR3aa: CASSRDRGGTQYF

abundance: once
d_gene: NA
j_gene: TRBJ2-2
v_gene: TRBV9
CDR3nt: TGTGCCAGCAGCGTAGTTCCGGACACCGGGGAGCTGTTTTTT
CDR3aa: CASSVVPDTGELFF

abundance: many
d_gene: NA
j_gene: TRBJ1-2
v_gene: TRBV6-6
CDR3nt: TGTGCCTGCCAGGACTATGGCTACACCTTC
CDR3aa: CACQDYGYTF

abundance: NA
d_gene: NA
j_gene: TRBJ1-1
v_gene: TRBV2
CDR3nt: TGTGCCAGCAATCAACAGGGAAACCTGAACACTGAAGCTTTCTTT
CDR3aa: CASNQQGNLNTEAFF

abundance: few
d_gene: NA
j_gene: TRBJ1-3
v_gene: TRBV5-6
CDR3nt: TGTGCCAGCAGCTTGCGTGAGGGATTCTCTGGAAACACCATATATTTT
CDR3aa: CASSLREGFSGNTIYF

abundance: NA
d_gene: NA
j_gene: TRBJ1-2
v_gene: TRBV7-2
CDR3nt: TGTGCCAGCAGCTCATATGGCTACACCTTC
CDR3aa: CASSSYGYTF

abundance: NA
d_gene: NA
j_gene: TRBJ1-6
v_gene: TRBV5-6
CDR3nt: TGTGCCAGCAGCCCACAGGGTACCTATAATTCACCCCTCCACTTT
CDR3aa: CASSPQGTYNSPLHF

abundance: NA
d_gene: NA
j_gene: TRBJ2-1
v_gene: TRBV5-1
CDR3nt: TGCGCCAGCAGCTTGTTCAGCTCCTACAATGAGCAGTTCTTC
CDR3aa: CASSLFSSYNEQFF

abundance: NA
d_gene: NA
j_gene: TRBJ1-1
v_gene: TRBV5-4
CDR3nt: TGTGCCAGCAGCTTGGTGGATAACACTGAAGCTTTCTTT
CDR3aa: CASSLVDNTEAFF

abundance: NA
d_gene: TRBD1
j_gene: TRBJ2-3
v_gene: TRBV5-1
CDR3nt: TGCGCCAGCAGCTCGGACAGGGTGAGCACAGATACGCAGTATTTT
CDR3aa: CASSSDRVSTDTQYF

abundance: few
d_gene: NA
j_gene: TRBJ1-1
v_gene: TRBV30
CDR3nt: TGTGCCTGGAGTACCTACTCGACCCGGGGGTCCACTGAAGCTTTCTTT
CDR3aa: CAWSTYSTRGSTEAFF

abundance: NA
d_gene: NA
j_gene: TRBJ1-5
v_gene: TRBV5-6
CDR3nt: TGTGCCAGCAGCGGGGGCCCGGGGCAGCCCCAGCATTTT
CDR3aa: CASSGGPGQPQHF

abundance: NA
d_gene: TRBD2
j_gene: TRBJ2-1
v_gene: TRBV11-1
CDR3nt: TGTGCCAGCGGGACTAGCGGGGGGGTCTCCTACAATGAGCAGTTCTTC
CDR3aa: CASGTSGGVSYNEQFF

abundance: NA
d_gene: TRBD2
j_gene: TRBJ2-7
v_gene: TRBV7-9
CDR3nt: TGTGCCAGCAGCTGGAGACTAGCGGGAGGGGACGAGCAGTACTTC
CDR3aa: CASSWRLAGGDEQYF

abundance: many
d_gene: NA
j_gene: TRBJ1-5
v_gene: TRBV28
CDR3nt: TGTGCCAGCAGGCTTCAAAATCAGCCCCAGCATTTT
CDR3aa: CASRLQNQPQHF

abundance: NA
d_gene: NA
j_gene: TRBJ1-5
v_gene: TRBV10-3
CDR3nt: TGTGCCATCAGTGAGGATACATCCCTCCTAGGGGTTCTAAATCAGCCCCAGCATTTT
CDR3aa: CAISEDTSLLGVLNQPQHF

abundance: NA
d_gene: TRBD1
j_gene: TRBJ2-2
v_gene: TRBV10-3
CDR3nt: TGTGCCATCAGCCCCGGGACAGGGGGCCGGGAGCTGTTTTTT
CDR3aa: CAISPGTGGRELFF

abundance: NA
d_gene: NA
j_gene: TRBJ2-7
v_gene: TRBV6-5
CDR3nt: TGTGCCAGCAGCCTCCTCGACGAGCAGTACTTC
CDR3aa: CASSLLDEQYF

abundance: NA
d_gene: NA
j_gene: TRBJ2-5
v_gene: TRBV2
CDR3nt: TGTGCCAGCAGTCCGGGACTGCGGCCCGAAGAGACCCAGTACTTC
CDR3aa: CASSPGLRPEETQYF

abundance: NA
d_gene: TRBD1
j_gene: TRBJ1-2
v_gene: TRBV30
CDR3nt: TGTGCCTGGAGCCTGACAGGGGGCGAAAACTATGGCTACACCTTC
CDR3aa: CAWSLTGGENYGYTF

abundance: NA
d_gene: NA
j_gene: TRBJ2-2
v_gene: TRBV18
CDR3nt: TGTGCCAGCTCACCACAGGGAGTTGCCGGGGAGCTGTTTTTT
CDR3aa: CASSPQGVAGELFF

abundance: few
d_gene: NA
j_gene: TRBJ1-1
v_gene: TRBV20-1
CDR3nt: TGCAGTGTTGACGGCGACGCTGAAGCTTTCTTT
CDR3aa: CSVDGDAEAFF

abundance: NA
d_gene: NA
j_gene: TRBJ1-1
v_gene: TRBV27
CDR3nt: TGTGCCAGCAGTTTATCGTGGGTGAACACTGAAGCTTTCTTT
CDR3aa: CASSLSWVNTEAFF

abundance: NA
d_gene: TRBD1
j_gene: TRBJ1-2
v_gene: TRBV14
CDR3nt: TGTGCCAGCAGCCGACAAACGGGACAGCCCTCTGGCTACACCTTC
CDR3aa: CASSRQTGQPSGYTF

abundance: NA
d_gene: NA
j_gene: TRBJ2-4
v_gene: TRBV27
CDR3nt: TGTGCCAGCGCCGGGACAGCCGGGGGGAACATTCAGTACTTC
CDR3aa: CASAGTAGGNIQYF

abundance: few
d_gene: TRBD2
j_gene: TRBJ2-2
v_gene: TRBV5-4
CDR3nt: TGTGCCAGCAGCTTACGAGGGAGGGGGAACACCGGGGAGCTGTTTTTT
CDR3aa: CASSLRGRGNTGELFF

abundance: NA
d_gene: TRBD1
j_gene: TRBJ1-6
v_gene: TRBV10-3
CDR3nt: TGTGCCATCAGCGAGACAGGGACAGGCAATAATTCACCCCTCCACTTT
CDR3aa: CAISETGTGNNSPLHF

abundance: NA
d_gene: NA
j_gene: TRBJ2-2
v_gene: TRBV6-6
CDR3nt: TGTGCCAGCAGTTACGAGAGGGTCACCGGGGAGCTGTTTTTT
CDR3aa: CASSYERVTGELFF

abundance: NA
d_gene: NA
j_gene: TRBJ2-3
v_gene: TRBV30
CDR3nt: TGTGCCTGGACCTCGGGTGTGACAGCTCCGCAGTATTTT
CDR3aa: CAWTSGVTAPQYF

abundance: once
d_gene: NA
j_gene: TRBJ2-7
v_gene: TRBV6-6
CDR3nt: TGTGCCAGCAGCGCCGGGACTGTCGACTACGAGCAGTACTTC
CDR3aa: CASSAGTVDYEQYF